Sequencing of this T cell receptor beta chain was carried out in a study of OX40 agonist ivuxolimab in advanced cancers. This CDR3 is 11 amino acids long. The V and J ends lost 4 bases and 4 bases respectively, with 7 bases between them. Germline V gene data show CDR1 as DFQATT and CDR2 as SNEGSKA (reference sequence). TCRdb keeps only in-frame clones here, not all; method: immunoSEQ multiplex PCR. This table holds 55,000 to 80,000 clones, nearly 90% found once. The J gene is TRBJ1-2, the V gene TRBV20-1; D call uncertain. The specimen comprised CD4+ or CD8+ T cells sorted from blood, sampled in a trial of the OX40 agonist ivuxolimab. The sequence came from an adult with an advanced solid tumor such as melanoma, head and neck, liver or kidney cancer. CDR3 residues: CSAIEAYGYTF. The CDR3 DNA reads as TGCAGTGCTATTGAAGCCTATGGCTACACCTTC.